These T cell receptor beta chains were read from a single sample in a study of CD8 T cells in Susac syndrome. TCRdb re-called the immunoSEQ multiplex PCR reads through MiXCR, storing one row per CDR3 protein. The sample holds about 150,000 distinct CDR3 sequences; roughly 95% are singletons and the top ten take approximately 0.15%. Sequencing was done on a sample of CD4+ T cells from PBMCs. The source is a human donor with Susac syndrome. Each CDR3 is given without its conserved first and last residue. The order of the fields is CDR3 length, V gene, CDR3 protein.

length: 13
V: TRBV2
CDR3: ASTNGTGPIETQY

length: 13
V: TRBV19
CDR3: ASSPGGSRGQPQH

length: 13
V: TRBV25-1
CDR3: ASREPLRVGRTQY

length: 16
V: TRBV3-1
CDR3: ASSQDLTGQGRTGELF

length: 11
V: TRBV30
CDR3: AWSLSGSQPQH

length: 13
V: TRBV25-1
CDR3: ASSEGSPVSHEQF

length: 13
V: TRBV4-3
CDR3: ASSQEFRVNTEAF

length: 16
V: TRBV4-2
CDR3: ASSQETSGGARGYEQY

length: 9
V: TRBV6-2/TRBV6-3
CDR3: ASTGRDEQY

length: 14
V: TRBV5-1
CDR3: ASRKVRGTEQETQY

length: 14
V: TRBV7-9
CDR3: ASRMSGLANTGELF

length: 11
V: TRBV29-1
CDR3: SVRQGAGGELF

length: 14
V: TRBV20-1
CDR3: SARIGGSATNEKLF

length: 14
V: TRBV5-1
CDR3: ASSLKGGGPSYEQY

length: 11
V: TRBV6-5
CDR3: ASSYSPEIEAF

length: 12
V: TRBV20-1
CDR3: SARWAEDRNEQY

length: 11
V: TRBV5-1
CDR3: ASSVDRGDGYT

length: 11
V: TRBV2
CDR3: ASSEVNGYEQF

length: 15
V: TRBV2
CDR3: ASRDRGHFRVTDTQY

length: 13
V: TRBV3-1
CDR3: ASSQDEWDRGEQF

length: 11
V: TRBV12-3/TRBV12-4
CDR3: ASKIRENTEAF

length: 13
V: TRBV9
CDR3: ASSGFSGREETQY

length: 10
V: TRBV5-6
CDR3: ASSFVGLEQF

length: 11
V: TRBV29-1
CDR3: SVVGLLGGTQY

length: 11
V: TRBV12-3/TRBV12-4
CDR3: ASSLSGVEKLF

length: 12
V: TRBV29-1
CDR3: SVMSGVSTDTQY

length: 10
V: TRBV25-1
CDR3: ASSELNTEAF

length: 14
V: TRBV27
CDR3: ASSLRRGAPGETQY

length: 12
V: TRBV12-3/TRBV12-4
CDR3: ASRLMGINTEAF

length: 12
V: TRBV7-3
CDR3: ASSFISGANVLT

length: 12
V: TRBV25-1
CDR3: ATRGGHITDTQY

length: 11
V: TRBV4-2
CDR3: ASSQGRTDTQY

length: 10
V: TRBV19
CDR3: ASSTGQETQY

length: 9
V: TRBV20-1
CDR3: SARLNTEAF

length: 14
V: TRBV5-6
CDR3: ASSLRAGTMNTEAF

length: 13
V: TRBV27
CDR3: ASSFWGPSYNEQF

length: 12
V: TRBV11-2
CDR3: ASSNLGGQETQY

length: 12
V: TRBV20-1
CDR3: SACEGQGTKTQY

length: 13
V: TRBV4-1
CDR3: ASGWSRDRQETQY

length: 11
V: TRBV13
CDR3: ASSLLGADTQY

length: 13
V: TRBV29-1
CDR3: SVEGGGGLYNEQF

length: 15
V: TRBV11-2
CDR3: ASSSYRLAGGADTQY

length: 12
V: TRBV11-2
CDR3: ASSFGQGRNIQY

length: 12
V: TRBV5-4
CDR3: ASSDRDPGETQY

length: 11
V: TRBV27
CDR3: ATGAAAKNIQY